This TCR beta chain was recovered during a study of CD8+ T cells in alopecia areata. Study summary: A regimen of oral tofacitinib, 5 to 10 mg twice daily, was given to treated patients.

The CDR3 is 14 residues long. The germline V gene has CDR1 SGHTA and CDR2 FQGNSA. With 5 bases removed from V and 0 bases from J, the gap between germline ends came to 8 bases. Study-level results: Affected lesional scalp, above all in alopecia totalis/universalis, was more clonal than normal scalp.

With respect to this clone: Its antigen is as yet unknown.

Sequencing used cDNA as its template, made by extracting RNA and reverse transcribing it. The protocol was immunoSEQ multiplex PCR, while the TCRdb copy is restricted to in-frame clones and leaves out a portion. The sample yields some 12,000 clones, 50% to 65% seen once. Researchers took lesional scalp punch biopsies and peripheral blood from people who were alopecia areata patients. The sequenced material came from skin. This TCR derives from a human donor with alopecia areata. The rearrangement joins TRBV7-2 to TRBJ1-5; possible D gene TRBD1, 5 bases. The CDR3 reads CASSRQYSNQPQHF. The CDR3, as DNA: TGTGCCAGCAGCCGACAGTATAGCAATCAGCCCCAGCATTTT.